This is a list of T cell receptor beta chains from one sample in a study of OX40 agonist ivuxolimab in advanced cancers. Profiled with immunoSEQ multiplex PCR; TCRdb holds only in-frame clones, not every one. Found here are about 61,000 clones, 92% of them singletons; the top ten hold 23%. Source: CD4+ or CD8+ T cells sorted from blood, taken in a trial of the OX40 agonist ivuxolimab. The receptors shown here come from an adult with an advanced solid tumor such as melanoma, head and neck, liver or kidney cancer. Both conserved end residues are part of each CDR3. D genes are given only for firm matches. Clone sizes are given selectively: once, few, many, or a class where the clone is expanded.

TRBJ1-1,.,TRBV21-1,.,CASSNQQSLNTEAFF,TGTGCCAGCAGCAACCAACAAAGTCTGAACACTGAAGCTTTCTTT
TRBJ1-5,.,TRBV4-1,.,CASSQDGGRSNQPQHF,TGCGCCAGCAGCCAAGACGGCGGAAGGAGCAATCAGCCCCAGCATTTT
TRBJ2-5,.,TRBV27,.,CASSFQGTQYF,TGTGCCAGCAGTTTTCAGGGGACCCAGTACTTC
TRBJ2-1,TRBD1,TRBV14,.,CASSETPGQFTEQFF,TGTGCCAGCAGCGAAACTCCGGGACAGTTCACGGAGCAGTTCTTC
TRBJ1-2,.,TRBV7-4,.,CASTRRNYGYTF,TGTGCCAGCACCCGGAGAAACTATGGCTACACCTTC
TRBJ2-5,.,TRBV6-6,.,CASSSSGVQRETQYF,TGTGCCAGCAGTTCCTCAGGGGTTCAGCGGGAGACCCAGTACTTC
TRBJ2-4,.,TRBV6-6,.,CASSYLQVAKNIQYF,TGTGCCAGCAGTTACTTACAGGTAGCCAAAAACATTCAGTACTTC
TRBJ1-5,.,TRBV7-2,.,CASSPGGQGSNQPQHF,TGTGCCAGCAGCCCGGGCGGGCAGGGGTCAAATCAGCCCCAGCATTTT
TRBJ1-3,.,TRBV5-5,.,CASPREGAGNTIYF,TGTGCCAGCCCAAGAGAGGGGGCTGGAAACACCATATATTTT
TRBJ1-1,TRBD1,TRBV19,.,CASSIVEGAGTEAFF,TGTGCCAGTAGTATTGTGGAGGGGGCGGGCACTGAAGCTTTCTTT
TRBJ2-3,.,TRBV6-6,.,CASSYGLGTDTQYF,TGTGCCAGCAGTTACGGATTAGGCACAGATACGCAGTATTTT
TRBJ1-3,TRBD1,TRBV4-3,.,CASSLAGTVGNTIYF,TGCGCCAGCAGCCTAGCCGGGACAGTTGGAAACACCATATATTTT
TRBJ1-5,TRBD1,TRBV28,.,CASSPDREYSNQPQHF,TGTGCCAGCAGCCCAGACAGGGAATATAGCAATCAGCCCCAGCATTTT
TRBJ1-1,.,TRBV30,.,CAWSVFDRNTEAFF,TGTGCCTGGAGTGTGTTCGACCGGAACACTGAAGCTTTCTTT
TRBJ1-2,.,TRBV7-9,.,CASSLGIEGYTF,TGTGCCAGCAGCTTGGGCATTGAGGGCTACACCTTC
TRBJ2-1,.,TRBV29-1,.,CSVVLVSAGEQFF,TGCAGCGTTGTCCTAGTGTCGGCGGGTGAGCAGTTCTTC
TRBJ2-5,.,TRBV5-1,.,CASSLGGSRDHQETQYF,TGCGCCAGCAGCTTGGGAGGCAGCAGAGACCACCAAGAGACCCAGTACTTC
TRBJ1-3,.,TRBV4-3,.,CASSQVERNTIYF,TGCGCCAGCAGCCAAGTTGAAAGAAACACCATATATTTT
TRBJ1-2,.,TRBV5-4,.,CASSSGDESYGYTF,TGTGCCAGCAGCTCAGGGGATGAATCCTATGGCTACACCTTC
TRBJ1-1,TRBD1,TRBV10-3,.,CAISGIPGQGASSTEAFF,TGTGCCATCAGTGGCATCCCGGGACAGGGGGCGTCGAGCACTGAAGCTTTCTTT
TRBJ1-3,.,TRBV28,.,CASSLWTARGDTIYF,TGTGCCAGCAGTTTATGGACGGCAAGGGGGGACACCATATATTTT
TRBJ2-5,TRBD2,TRBV30,.,CAWGGARGGPETQYF,TGTGCCTGGGGGGGGGCACGGGGGGGCCCCGAGACCCAGTACTTC
TRBJ2-4,.,TRBV10-3,.,CAISELKEIAKNIQYF,TGTGCCATCAGTGAGCTCAAAGAAATAGCCAAAAACATTCAGTACTTC
TRBJ2-2,.,TRBV6-4,.,CASSPKLETGELFF,TGTGCCAGCAGCCCAAAACTAGAGACCGGGGAGCTGTTTTTT
TRBJ1-4,TRBD1,TRBV19,.,CASSDRGREKLFF,TGTGCCAGTTCGGACAGGGGTCGCGAAAAACTGTTTTTT
TRBJ2-3,TRBD1,TRBV7-9,.,CASSLGTAPSTDTQYF,TGTGCCAGCAGCTTGGGGACAGCCCCTAGCACAGATACGCAGTATTTT
TRBJ1-4,.,TRBV6-5,.,CASAQYNEKLFF,TGTGCCAGCGCACAGTATAATGAAAAACTGTTTTTT
TRBJ2-1,TRBD2,TRBV6-1,.,CASRVLAGYNEQFF,TGTGCCAGCAGGGTTTTAGCGGGCTACAATGAGCAGTTCTTC
TRBJ2-1,TRBD2,TRBV4-3,.,CASGQRGLYNEQFF,TGCGCCAGCGGCCAGCGGGGACTCTACAATGAGCAGTTCTTC
TRBJ1-2,.,TRBV28,.,CASSLEGLQFYGYTF,TGTGCCAGCAGTTTAGAGGGACTCCAATTCTATGGCTACACCTTC
TRBJ2-5,.,TRBV7-2,once,CASSLVLPQETQYF,TGTGCCAGCAGCTTAGTACTACCGCAAGAGACCCAGTACTTC